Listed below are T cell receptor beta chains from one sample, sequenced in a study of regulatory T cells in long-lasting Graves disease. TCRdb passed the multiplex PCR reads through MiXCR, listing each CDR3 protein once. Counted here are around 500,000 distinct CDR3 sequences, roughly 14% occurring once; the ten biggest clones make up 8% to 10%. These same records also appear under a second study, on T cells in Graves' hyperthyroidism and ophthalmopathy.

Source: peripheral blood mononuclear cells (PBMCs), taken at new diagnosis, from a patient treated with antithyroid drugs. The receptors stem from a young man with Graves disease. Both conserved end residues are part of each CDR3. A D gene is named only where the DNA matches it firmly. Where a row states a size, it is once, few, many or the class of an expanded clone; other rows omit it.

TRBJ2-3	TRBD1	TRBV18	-	CASSPKRGLIGDTQYF	TGTGCCAGCTCACCGAAAAGGGGGCTTATCGGGGATACGCAGTATTTT
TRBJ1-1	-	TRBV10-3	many	CAISETGLLAKAFF	TGTGCCATCAGTGAAACAGGTCTCCTCGCGAAGGCTTTCTTT
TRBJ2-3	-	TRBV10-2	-	CASSAGLRATQYF	TGCGCCAGCAGTGCGGGACTGCGAGCAACGCAGTATTTT
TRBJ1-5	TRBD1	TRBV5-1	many	CASSVEGAPNQPQHF	TGCGCCAGCAGCGTGGAGGGGGCTCCCAATCAGCCCCAGCATTTT
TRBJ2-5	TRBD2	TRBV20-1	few	CSASGLAGGRTPQETQYF	TGCAGTGCTAGTGGACTAGCGGGAGGGAGGACTCCCCAAGAGACCCAGTACTTC
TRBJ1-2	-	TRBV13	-	CASSLRYGGTRSYTF	TGTGCCAGCAGCTTAAGGTACGGAGGGACGAGGAGCTACACCTTC
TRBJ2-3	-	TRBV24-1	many	CATSDFDRRGRKFLSTDTQYF	TGTGCCACCAGTGATTTCGATCGGCGGGGCAGAAAATTTCTTAGCACAGATACGCAGTATTTT
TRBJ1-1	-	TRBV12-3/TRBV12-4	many	CASSFSSEAFF	TGTGCCAGCAGTTTTTCCAGTGAAGCTTTCTTT
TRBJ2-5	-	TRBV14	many	CASSQDLTSIQETQYF	TGTGCCAGCAGCCAAGATCTTACCAGTATTCAGGAGACCCAGTACTTC
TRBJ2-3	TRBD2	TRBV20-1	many	CSASGSGSGSDTQYF	TGCAGTGCTAGTGGAAGCGGGAGTGGATCAGATACGCAGTATTTT
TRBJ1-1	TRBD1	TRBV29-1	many	CSVGTGGLMDTEAFF	TGCAGCGTCGGGACAGGGGGTCTTATGGACACTGAAGCTTTCTTT
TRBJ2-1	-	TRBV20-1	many	CSAYDNRNEQFF	TGCAGTGCTTACGACAATCGCAATGAGCAGTTCTTC
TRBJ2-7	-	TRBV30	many	CAWSVLLYEQYF	TGTGCCTGGAGTGTACTCCTATACGAGCAGTACTTC
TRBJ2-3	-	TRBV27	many	CASSLSQGQDTQYF	TGTGCCAGCAGTTTAAGTCAGGGCCAGGATACGCAGTATTTT
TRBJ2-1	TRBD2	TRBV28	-	CASSGLSGRATGNEQFF	TGTGCCAGCAGTGGTCTTAGCGGGAGGGCCACAGGCAATGAGCAGTTCTTC
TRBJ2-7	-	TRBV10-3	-	CAISDGGRDTTYEQYF	TGTGCCATCAGTGATGGAGGGCGGGACACAACCTACGAGCAGTACTTC
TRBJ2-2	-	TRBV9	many	CASSVSGGELFF	TGTGCCAGCAGCGTATCGGGCGGGGAGCTGTTTTTT
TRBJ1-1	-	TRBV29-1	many	CSVTVPSNTEAFF	TGCAGCGTTACGGTCCCATCAAACACTGAAGCTTTCTTT
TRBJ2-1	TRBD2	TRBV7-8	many	CASRSSPGLALYNEQFF	TGTGCCAGCAGATCTTCCCCGGGACTAGCGCTTTACAATGAGCAGTTCTTC
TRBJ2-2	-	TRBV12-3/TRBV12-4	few	CASTTLRGELFF	TGTGCCAGCACTACTTTAAGGGGGGAGCTGTTTTTT
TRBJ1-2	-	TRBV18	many	CASSPPAGSNYGYTF	TGTGCCAGCTCACCACCAGCAGGGTCTAACTATGGCTACACCTTC
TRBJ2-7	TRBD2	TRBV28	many	CASALAGYEQYF	TGTGCCAGCGCACTAGCGGGTTACGAGCAGTACTTC
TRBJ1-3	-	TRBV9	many	CASSATSYSGNTIYF	TGTGCCAGCAGCGCCACGAGCTACTCTGGAAACACCATATATTTT
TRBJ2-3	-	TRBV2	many	CASSEVPDTQYF	TGTGCCAGCAGTGAAGTCCCAGATACGCAGTATTTT
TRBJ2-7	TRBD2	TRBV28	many	CASSLLAGGEDEQYF	TGTGCCAGCAGTCTACTAGCGGGAGGGGAAGACGAGCAGTACTTC
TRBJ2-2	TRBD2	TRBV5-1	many	CASSASSGVTGELFF	TGCGCCAGCAGCGCCTCTAGCGGGGTCACCGGGGAGCTGTTTTTT
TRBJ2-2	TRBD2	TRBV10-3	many	CAIRLAGGVATGELFF	TGTGCCATCAGACTAGCGGGAGGTGTGGCCACCGGGGAGCTGTTTTTT
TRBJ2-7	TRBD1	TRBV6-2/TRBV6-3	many	CASRPPGQWGYEQYF	TGTGCCAGCAGGCCACCGGGACAGTGGGGATACGAGCAGTACTTC
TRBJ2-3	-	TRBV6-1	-	CANQGGMTDTQYF	TGTGCCAACCAAGGGGGGATGACAGATACGCAGTATTTT
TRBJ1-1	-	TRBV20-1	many	CSARGTVNTEAFF	TGCAGTGCTAGAGGGACGGTGAACACTGAAGCTTTCTTT
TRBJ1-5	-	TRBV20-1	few	CSAEKGSNQPQHF	TGCAGTGCCGAGAAGGGAAGCAATCAGCCCCAGCATTTT
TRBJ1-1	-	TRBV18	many	CASSPSPLNTEAFF	TGTGCCAGCTCACCATCACCACTGAACACTGAAGCTTTCTTT
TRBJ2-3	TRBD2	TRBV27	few	CASSLMASGRLDTQYF	TGTGCCAGCAGTTTGATGGCTAGCGGGAGGTTAGATACGCAGTATTTT
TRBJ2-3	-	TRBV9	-	CASSVATQGSDTQYF	TGTGCCAGCAGCGTAGCTACCCAGGGCTCAGATACGCAGTATTTT
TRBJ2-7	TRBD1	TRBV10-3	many	CAIGGQADSYEQYF	TGTGCCATTGGGGGACAGGCCGACTCCTACGAGCAGTACTTC
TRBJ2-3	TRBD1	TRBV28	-	CASSLWGTGGDTQYF	TGTGCCAGCAGTTTATGGGGGACAGGGGGAGATACGCAGTATTTT
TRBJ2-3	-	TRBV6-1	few	CATWELTDTQYF	TGTGCCACCTGGGAACTCACAGATACGCAGTATTTT
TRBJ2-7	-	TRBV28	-	CASYQVEYEQYF	TGTGCCAGCTACCAGGTCGAGTACGAGCAGTACTTC
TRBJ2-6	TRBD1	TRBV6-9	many	CASSYSGQFSGANVLTF	TGTGCCAGCAGTTATTCGGGACAGTTTTCTGGGGCCAACGTCCTGACTTTC
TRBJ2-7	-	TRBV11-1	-	CASRSVYEQYF	TGTGCCAGCAGGTCCGTCTACGAGCAGTACTTC
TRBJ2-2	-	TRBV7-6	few	CASSLVPSEYTGELFF	TGTGCCAGCAGCTTAGTTCCTAGCGAATACACCGGGGAGCTGTTTTTT
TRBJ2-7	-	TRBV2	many	CASSEFLGTEQYF	TGTGCCAGCAGTGAATTCTTAGGCACCGAGCAGTACTTC
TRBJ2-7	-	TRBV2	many	CASMRELSYEQYF	TGTGCCAGCATGAGAGAACTGAGCTACGAGCAGTACTTC
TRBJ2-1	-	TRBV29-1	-	CSVEPGVENEQFF	TGCAGCGTTGAACCGGGAGTAGAAAATGAGCAGTTCTTC
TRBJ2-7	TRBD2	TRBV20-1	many	CSALASGAYEQYF	TGCAGTGCTTTGGCTAGCGGGGCCTACGAGCAGTACTTC
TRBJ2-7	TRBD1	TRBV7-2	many	CASSFSGTGAYEQYF	TGTGCCAGCAGCTTTTCCGGGACAGGGGCTTACGAGCAGTACTTC
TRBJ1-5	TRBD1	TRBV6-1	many	CASSPPGGGQPQHF	TGTGCCAGCAGTCCCCCAGGGGGCGGTCAGCCCCAGCATTTT
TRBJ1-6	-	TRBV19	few	CASSQSTATNSPLHF	TGTGCCAGTAGTCAAAGCACCGCGACAAATTCACCCCTCCACTTT
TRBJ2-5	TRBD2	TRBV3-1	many	CASSQEAGEETQYF	TGTGCCAGCAGCCAAGAAGCGGGGGAAGAGACCCAGTACTTC
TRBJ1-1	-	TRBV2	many	CASSIGQNTEAFF	TGTGCCAGCAGTATCGGACAGAACACTGAAGCTTTCTTT
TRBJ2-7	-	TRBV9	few	CASSVGGVNEQYF	TGTGCCAGCAGCGTAGGGGGAGTAAACGAGCAGTACTTC
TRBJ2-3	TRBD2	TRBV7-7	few	CASSPSPSGRGTQYF	TGTGCTAGCAGCCCAAGTCCTAGCGGGAGGGGTACGCAGTATTTT
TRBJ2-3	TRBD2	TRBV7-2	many	CASSPSGRVPDTQYF	TGTGCCAGCAGCCCTAGCGGGAGGGTTCCAGATACGCAGTATTTT
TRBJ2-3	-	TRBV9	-	CASSASVMLAGTDTQYF	TGTGCCAGCAGCGCCTCCGTTATGTTGGCAGGCACAGATACGCAGTATTTT
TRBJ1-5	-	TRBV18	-	CASSLTQGLNQPQHF	TGTGCCAGCTCACTCACCCAAGGGTTGAATCAGCCCCAGCATTTT